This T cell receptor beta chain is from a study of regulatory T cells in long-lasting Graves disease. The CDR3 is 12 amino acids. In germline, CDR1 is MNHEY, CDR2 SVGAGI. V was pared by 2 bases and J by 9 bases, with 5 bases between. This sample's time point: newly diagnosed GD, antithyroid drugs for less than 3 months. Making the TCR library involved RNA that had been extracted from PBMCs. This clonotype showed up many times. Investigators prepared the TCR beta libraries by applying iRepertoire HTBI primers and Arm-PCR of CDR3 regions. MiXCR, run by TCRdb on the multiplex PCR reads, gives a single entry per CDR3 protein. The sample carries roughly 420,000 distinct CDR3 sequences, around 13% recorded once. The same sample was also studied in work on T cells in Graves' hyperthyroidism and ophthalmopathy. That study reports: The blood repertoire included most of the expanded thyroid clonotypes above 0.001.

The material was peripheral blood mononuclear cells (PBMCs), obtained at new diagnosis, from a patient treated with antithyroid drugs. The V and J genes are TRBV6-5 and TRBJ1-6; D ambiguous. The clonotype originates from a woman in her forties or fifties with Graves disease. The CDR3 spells CASSYGFSPLHF. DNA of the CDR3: TGTGCCAGCAGTTACGGTTTTTCACCCCTCCACTTT.